This T cell receptor (beta chain) was identified during a study of siplizumab effects on memory and regulatory T cells. Approximately 10^5 TCR templates per sample were assayed. Some clones are missing from TCRdb's copy, which holds only in-frame ones; the method was immunoSEQ multiplex PCR. The table lists some 99,000 clones, around 92% of them singletons. Germline loops: CDR1 SGHRS, CDR2 YFSETQ. The CDR3 covers 14 residues. V was trimmed by 5 bases and J by 1 base, leaving 13 bases between them. The sequenced sample was Tregs sorted from blood. The genes are TRBV5-1 and TRBJ2-7; possibly TRBD2 for D (5 bases). The sequence was collected from a human donor in good health. CDR3 loop: CASREAVTSYEQYF. The CDR3, as DNA: TGCGCCAGCAGAGAAGCGGTTACTTCCTACGAGCAGTACTTC. Combining the CDR3 with reference TRBV5-1 and TRBJ2-7 gives the whole variable domain KAGVTQTPRYLIKTRGQQVTLSCSPISGHRSVSWYQQTPGQGLQFLFEYFSETQRNKGNFPGRFSGRQFSNSRSEMNVSTLELGDSALYLCASREAVTSYEQYFGPGTRLTVT.